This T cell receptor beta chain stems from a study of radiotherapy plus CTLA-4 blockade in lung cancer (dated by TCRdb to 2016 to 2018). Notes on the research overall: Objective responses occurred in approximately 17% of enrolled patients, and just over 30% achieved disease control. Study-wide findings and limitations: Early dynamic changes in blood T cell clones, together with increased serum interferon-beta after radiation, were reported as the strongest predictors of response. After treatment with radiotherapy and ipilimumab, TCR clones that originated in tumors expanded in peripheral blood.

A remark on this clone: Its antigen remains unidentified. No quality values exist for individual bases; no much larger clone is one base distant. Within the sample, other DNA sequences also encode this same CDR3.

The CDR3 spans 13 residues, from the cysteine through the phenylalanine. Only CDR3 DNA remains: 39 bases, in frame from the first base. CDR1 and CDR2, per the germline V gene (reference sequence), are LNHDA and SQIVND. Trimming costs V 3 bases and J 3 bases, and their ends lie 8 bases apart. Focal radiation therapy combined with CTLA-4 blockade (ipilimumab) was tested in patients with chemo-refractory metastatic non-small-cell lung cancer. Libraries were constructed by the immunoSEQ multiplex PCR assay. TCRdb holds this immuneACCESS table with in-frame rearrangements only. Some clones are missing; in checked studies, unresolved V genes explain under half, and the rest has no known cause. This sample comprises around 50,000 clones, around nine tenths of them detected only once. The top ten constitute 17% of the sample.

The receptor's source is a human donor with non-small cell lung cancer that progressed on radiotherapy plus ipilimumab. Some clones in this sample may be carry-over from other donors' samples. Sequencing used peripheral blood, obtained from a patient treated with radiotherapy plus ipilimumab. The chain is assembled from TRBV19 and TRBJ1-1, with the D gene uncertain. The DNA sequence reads TGTGCCAGTAGTATTGGGAGGGACACTGAAGCTTTCTTT. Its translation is CASSIGRDTEAFF. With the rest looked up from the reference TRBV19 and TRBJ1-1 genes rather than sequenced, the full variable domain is DGGITQSPKYLFRKEGQNVTLSCEQNLNHDAMYWYRQDPGQGLRLIYYSQIVNDFQKGDIAEGYSVSREKKESFPLTVTSAQKNPTAFYLCASSIGRDTEAFFGQGTRLTVV.